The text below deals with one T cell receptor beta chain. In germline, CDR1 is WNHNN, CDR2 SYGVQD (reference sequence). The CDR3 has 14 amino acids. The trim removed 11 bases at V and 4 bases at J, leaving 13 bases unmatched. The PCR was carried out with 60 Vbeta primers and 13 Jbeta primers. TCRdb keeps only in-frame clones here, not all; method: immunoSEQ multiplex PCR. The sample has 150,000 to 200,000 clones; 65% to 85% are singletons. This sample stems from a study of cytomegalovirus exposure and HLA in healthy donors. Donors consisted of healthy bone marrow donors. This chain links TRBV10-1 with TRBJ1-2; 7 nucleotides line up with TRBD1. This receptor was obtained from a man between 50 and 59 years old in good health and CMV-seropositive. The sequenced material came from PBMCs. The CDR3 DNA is TGCGCCCGGGCTCTACAGGGGATACCCTATGGCTACACCTTC. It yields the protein CARALQGIPYGYTF.